The 11 T cell receptor beta chains below come from one sample, sequenced in a study of cytotoxic CD8 clonotypes in ibrutinib-treated CLL. Sequencing was performed with immunoSEQ multiplex PCR; in TCRdb, only in-frame clones are kept and a portion is missing. The sample gives a few hundred thousand clones, about 64% of which show up once; around 6.5% is in the top ten. The material sequenced was PBMCs, taken after 36 months of ibrutinib treatment. Receptors were obtained from a human donor with chronic lymphocytic leukemia.

The chain uses TRBV18 and TRBJ1-4, with D maybe TRBD1 (5 bases). V dropped 0 bases and J dropped 8 bases, with 7 bases sitting between them. Germline values: CDR1 KGHSH, CDR2 LQKENI. This CDR3 region has 13 residues. The CDR3 coding sequence is TGTGCCAGCTCACCACCGTGGGGGGAAAAACTGTTTTTT. It translates to CASSPPWGEKLFF.

In this sample, this clone turned up once. The chain has TRBV29-1 and TRBJ2-7; TRBD1 matches at 8 bases. Germline trimming cut 4 bases from V and 0 bases from J; bases unmatched to any gene: 11. The germline V gene has CDR1 SQVTM and CDR2 ANQGSEA. This CDR3 region has 16 residues. The CDR3 DNA follows: TGCAGCGTTGGGGGGACAGGCGACCTGGGCTCCTACGAGCAGTACTTC. Translated: CSVGGTGDLGSYEQYF.

This rearrangement joins TRBV9 to TRBJ2-1; TRBD2 aligns across 7 bases. The CDR3 loop spans 14 amino acids. J gave up 12 bases and V 0 bases, and 9 bases lay outside the gene matches. Germline values: CDR1 SGDLS, CDR2 YYNGEE. The CDR3 coding sequence is TGTGCCAGCAGCGTAGGACCGTTCTCGGGGGGGCAGTTCTTC. Protein: CASSVGPFSGGQFF.

This clone was observed once. This chain connects TRBV2 to TRBJ2-1, with 10 nucleotides matching TRBD1. CDR1 is SNHLY, CDR2 FYNNEI, per germline. The CDR3 has 15 amino acids. Trimming removed 4 bases from V and 6 bases from J; junction bases left unmatched: 6. This CDR3 reads CASSVRQGAFNEQFF. The DNA of the CDR3 is TGTGCCAGCAGTGTCAGACAGGGGGCGTTCAATGAGCAGTTCTTC. The whole variable domain, remainder taken from reference TRBV2 and TRBJ2-1, is EPEVTQTPSHQVTQMGQEVILRCVPISNHLYFYWYRQILGQKVEFLVSFYNNEISEKSEIFDDQFSVERPDGSNFTLKIRSTKLEDSAMYFCASSVRQGAFNEQFFGPGTRLTVL.

The chain combines TRBV11-3 with TRBJ2-7; D gene unclear. CDR3 length: 13 residues. CDR1 and CDR2 from the germline V gene are SGHNT and YENEEA. Deletions cut 1 base from V and 0 bases from J, with 4 bases between. This CDR3 reads CASSLGPSYEQYF. CDR3 bases: TGTGCCAGCAGCTTAGGGCCCTCCTACGAGCAGTACTTC.

The rearrangement joins TRBV5-4 to TRBJ1-2; D is ambiguous. The CDR3 runs to 14 residues. V was cut by 4 bases and J by 1 base, with 11 bases left in between. Germline-derived CDR1 and CDR2 are SGHNT and YYREEE (reference sequence). CDR3: CASSRRTLNYGYTF. The CDR3 DNA follows: TGTGCCAGCAGCCGGCGGACCCTTAACTATGGCTACACCTTC.

The chain joins TRBV7-9 to TRBJ2-1; weak D call: TRBD2 (6 bases). The CDR3 length is 14 residues. V lost 4 bases to trimming and J lost 8 bases, with 15 bases between them. Looked up from germline, CDR1 is SEHNR and CDR2 is FQNEAQ (reference sequence). The CDR3 coding sequence is TGTGCCAGCAGCTCTACTAGCCGAAGGTATGAGCAGTTCTTC. Translating gives CASSSTSRRYEQFF.

This chain connects TRBV6-5 to TRBJ1-3, with D possibly matching TRBD1 (6 bases). Trimming left V 0 bases short and J 4 bases short, with 13 bases between. The germline V gene has CDR1 MNHEY and CDR2 SVGAGI. This CDR3 region has 16 residues. The CDR3 nucleotides read TGTGCCAGCAGTTACTCTACAGGGCTCAGCGGAAACACCATATATTTT. Encoded protein: CASSYSTGLSGNTIYF.

The rearrangement uses TRBV6-1 and TRBJ2-7, with unresolved D. V lost 5 bases and J lost 0, with 11 bases in between. Germline loops: CDR1 MNHNS, CDR2 SASEGT. The CDR3 length is 14 residues. As DNA, the CDR3 is TGTGCCAGCAGTCACGGGCATAGCTCCTACGAGCAGTACTTC. Its protein product is CASSHGHSSYEQYF.

This chain connects TRBV5-4 to TRBJ2-3; D not certain. Trimming left V 1 base short and J 6 bases short, with 18 bases between. Germline values: CDR1 SGHNT, CDR2 YYREEE (reference sequence). The CDR3 is 16 amino acids. This CDR3 reads CASSLKKKASGDTQYF. The CDR3 coding sequence is TGTGCCAGCAGCTTGAAGAAAAAGGCCTCCGGGGATACGCAGTATTTT.

The chain joins TRBV15 to TRBJ2-7, with D possibly being TRBD1 (6 bases). V was trimmed by 0 bases and J by 3 bases, leaving 12 bases between them. Per germline, CDR1 LNHNV and CDR2 YYDKDF (reference sequence). CDR3 length: 15 amino acids. CDR3: CATSRDGQRNYEQYF. CDR3 in DNA: TGTGCCACCAGCAGAGACGGACAGCGGAACTACGAGCAGTACTTC.